The 8 T cell receptor beta chains below come from one sample, sequenced in a study of cytomegalovirus exposure and HLA in healthy donors. The study ran its PCR with 60 Vbeta and 13 Jbeta primers. Clones were read by immunoSEQ multiplex PCR, and TCRdb kept only the in-frame ones, dropping some. The sample yields 90,000 to 150,000 clones, around 63% seen once. Sequencing was done on a sample of PBMCs. Receptors originate from a man in his forties in good health and CMV-seropositive.

This clone was seen more than once but under ten times. J is TRBJ2-5 and V is TRBV5-6; 9 bases fit TRBD1. The CDR3 contains 14 residues. CDR1 and CDR2 from the germline V gene are SGHDT and YYEEEE. V was clipped by 1 base and J by 4 bases; unmatched bases: 2. The CDR3 sequence: CASSLTGGGETQYF. CDR3 DNA: TGTGCCAGCAGCTTGACAGGGGGCGGAGAGACCCAGTACTTC.

The J gene is TRBJ2-5, the V gene TRBV6-6, with D perhaps TRBD1 (5 bases). V dropped 2 bases and J dropped 5 bases, with 15 bases sitting between them. The CDR3 is 15 amino acids. CDR1 is MNHNY, CDR2 SVGAGI, per germline (reference sequence). The CDR3 reads CASSYGQLKGETQYF. The CDR3 DNA is TGTGCCAGCAGTTACGGGCAGCTAAAGGGGGAGACCCAGTACTTC.

The rearrangement links TRBV19 to TRBJ2-1; TRBD1 matches at 8 bases. CDR1 and CDR2 (germline): LNHDA, SQIVND (reference sequence). The CDR3 is 18 amino acids. V dropped 2 bases and J dropped 9; count of bases not matched to a gene: 18. CDR3 sequence: CASSIWGPGTGEGSEQFF. CDR3 DNA: TGTGCCAGTAGTATATGGGGTCCGGGGACAGGTGAGGGGAGTGAGCAGTTCTTC.

V gene TRBV5-1 combines with J gene TRBJ1-4; D remains unclear. CDR1 SGHRS and CDR2 YFSETQ come from the germline V gene. Deletions cut 1 base from V and 6 bases from J, with 10 bases between. The length of the CDR3 is 14 residues. The CDR3 DNA follows: TGCGCCAGCAGCTTGTTTAGTGCCGATGAAAAACTGTTTTTT. Translating it yields CASSLFSADEKLFF.

This sequence joins TRBV7-8 and TRBJ1-2, with 9 bases that match TRBD1. V lost 3 bases to trimming and J lost 2 bases; unmatched junction nucleotides: 1. The CDR3 consists of 14 residues. Germline assignment: CDR1 SGHVS and CDR2 FQNEAQ. The CDR3 DNA reads as TGTGCCAGCAGCTTCGGACAGGGGAACTATGGCTACACCTTC. It encodes CASSFGQGNYGYTF.

The chain joins TRBV6-5 to TRBJ2-2; possibly TRBD2 for D (5 bases). Trimming pared 6 bases from V and 7 bases from J, leaving 9 bases between. Per germline, CDR1 MNHEY and CDR2 SVGAGI. This CDR3 contains 12 residues. The CDR3 here is CASRFSGGELFF. The CDR3 nucleotides are TGTGCCAGCAGGTTCAGCGGCGGGGAGCTGTTTTTT.

CDR3 bases: TGTGCCAGTAACTTGGACAGATCATGGCAGCCCCAGCATTTT. This codes for CASNLDRSWQPQHF. This chain joins TRBV19 and TRBJ1-5, with TRBD1 as a possible D gene (6 bases). The CDR3 is made up of 14 amino acids. The V end lost 7 bases, the J end lost 7 bases, and 17 bases lay between the germline ends. Germline V lookup: CDR1 LNHDA, CDR2 SQIVND (reference sequence).

This clone showed up just a few times. The rearrangement links TRBV28 to TRBJ1-3; TRBD1 matches 8 bases. The CDR3 is 17 amino acids. CDR1 is MDHEN, CDR2 SYDVKM, per germline. V shed 5 bases and J 0 bases; nucleotides not matched to a gene: 9. CDR3 coding DNA: TGTGCCAGCAGTCCCGCATGGGGGACAGGCTCTGGAAACACCATATATTTT. This translates into CASSPAWGTGSGNTIYF.